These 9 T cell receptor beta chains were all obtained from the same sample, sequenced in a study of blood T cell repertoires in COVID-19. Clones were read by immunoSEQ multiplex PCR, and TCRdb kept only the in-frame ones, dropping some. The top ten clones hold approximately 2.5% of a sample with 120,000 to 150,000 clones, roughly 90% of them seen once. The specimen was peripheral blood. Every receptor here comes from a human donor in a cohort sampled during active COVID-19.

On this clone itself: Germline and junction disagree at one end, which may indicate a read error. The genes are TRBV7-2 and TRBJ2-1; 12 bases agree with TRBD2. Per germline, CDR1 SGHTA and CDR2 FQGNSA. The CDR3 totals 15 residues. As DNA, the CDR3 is TGTGCCAGCAGCCTAGCGGGGGGGAAGCTTAATGAGCAGTTCTTC. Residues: CASSLAGGKLNEQFF.

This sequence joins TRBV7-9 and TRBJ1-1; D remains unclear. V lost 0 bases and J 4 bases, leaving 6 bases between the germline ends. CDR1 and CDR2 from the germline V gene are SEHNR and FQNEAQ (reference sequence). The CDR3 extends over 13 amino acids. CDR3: CASSLAVSTEAFF. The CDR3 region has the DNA TGTGCCAGCAGCTTAGCGGTTAGCACTGAAGCTTTCTTT. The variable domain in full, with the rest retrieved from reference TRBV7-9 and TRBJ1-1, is DTGVSQNPRHKITKRGQNVTFRCDPISEHNRLYWYRQTLGQGPEFLTYFQNEAQLEKSRLLSDRFSAERPKGSFSTLEIQRTEQGDSAMYLCASSLAVSTEAFFGQGTRLTVV.

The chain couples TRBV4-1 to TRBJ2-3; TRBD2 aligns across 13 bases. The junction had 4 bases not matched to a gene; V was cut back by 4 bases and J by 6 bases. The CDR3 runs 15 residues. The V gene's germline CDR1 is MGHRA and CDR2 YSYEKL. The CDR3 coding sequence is TGCGCCAGCAGCCCCTGGACTAGCGGGAGCGATACGCAGTATTTT. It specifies CASSPWTSGSDTQYF.

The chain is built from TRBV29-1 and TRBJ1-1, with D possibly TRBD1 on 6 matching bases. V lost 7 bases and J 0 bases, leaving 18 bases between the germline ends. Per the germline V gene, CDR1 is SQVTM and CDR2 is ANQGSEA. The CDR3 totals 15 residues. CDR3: CSGRLYREMNTEAFF. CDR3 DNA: TGCAGCGGCCGCCTTTACAGGGAAATGAACACTGAAGCTTTCTTT.

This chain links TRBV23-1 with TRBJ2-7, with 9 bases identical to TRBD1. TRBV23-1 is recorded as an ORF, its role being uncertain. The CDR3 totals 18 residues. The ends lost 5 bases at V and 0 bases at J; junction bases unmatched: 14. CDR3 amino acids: CASSCGTGFTAPSYEQYF. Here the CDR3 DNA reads TGCGCCAGCAGTTGCGGGACAGGGTTCACGGCCCCCTCCTACGAGCAGTACTTC.

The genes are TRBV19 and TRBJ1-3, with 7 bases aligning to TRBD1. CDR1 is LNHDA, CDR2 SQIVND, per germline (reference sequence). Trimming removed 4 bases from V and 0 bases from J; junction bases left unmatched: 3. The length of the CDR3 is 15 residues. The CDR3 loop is CASSKGQRSGNTIYF. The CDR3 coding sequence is TGTGCCAGTAGTAAGGGACAGCGCTCTGGAAACACCATATATTTT. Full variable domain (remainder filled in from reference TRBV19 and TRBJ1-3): DGGITQSPKYLFRKEGQNVTLSCEQNLNHDAMYWYRQDPGQGLRLIYYSQIVNDFQKGDIAEGYSVSREKKESFPLTVTSAQKNPTAFYLCASSKGQRSGNTIYFGEGSWLTVV.

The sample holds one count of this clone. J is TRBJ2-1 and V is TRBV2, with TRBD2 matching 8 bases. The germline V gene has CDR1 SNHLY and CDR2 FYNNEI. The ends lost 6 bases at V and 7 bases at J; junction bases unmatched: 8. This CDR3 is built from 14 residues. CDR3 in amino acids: CASSVREGGNEQFF. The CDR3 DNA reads TGTGCCAGCAGCGTACGGGAGGGAGGAAATGAGCAGTTCTTC.

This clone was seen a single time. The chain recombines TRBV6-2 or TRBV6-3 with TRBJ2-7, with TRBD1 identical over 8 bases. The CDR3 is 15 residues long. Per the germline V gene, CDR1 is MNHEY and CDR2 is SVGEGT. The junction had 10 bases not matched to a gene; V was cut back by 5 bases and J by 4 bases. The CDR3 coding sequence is TGTGCCAGCAGTCGCCCGGCAGGGGGCAGTTACGAGCAGTACTTC. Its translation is CASSRPAGGSYEQYF.

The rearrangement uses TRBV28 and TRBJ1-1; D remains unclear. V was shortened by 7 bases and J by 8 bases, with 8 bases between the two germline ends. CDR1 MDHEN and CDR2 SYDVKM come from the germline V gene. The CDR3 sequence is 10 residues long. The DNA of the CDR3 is TGTGCCAGCAAGCGGGGAGAAGCTTTCTTT. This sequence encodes CASKRGEAFF.